Described below is a single T cell receptor beta chain sequence and its context. The source of the sample is a study of blood T cell repertoires in COVID-19. On the study more broadly: Samples representing acute and convalescent COVID-19 were sourced from the United States, Italy and Spain. T cells, B-cell-depleted T cells, or PBMCs supplied cDNA or gDNA.

Sequencing used immunoSEQ multiplex PCR; TCRdb keeps in-frame clones, though not all of them. The table has approximately 170,000 clones, around 83% seen once; the top ten hold approximately 8%. This CDR3 comprises 17 residues. V dropped 2 bases and J dropped 1 base, with 15 bases sitting between them. CDR1 KGHDR and CDR2 SFDVKD come from the germline V gene. This chain uses TRBV24-1 with TRBJ2-3, with D maybe TRBD1 (6 bases). The sequenced sample was peripheral blood. The TCR was taken from a woman in her 70s with COVID-19, enrolled during active disease. This CDR3 is CATSDSRTAKGTDTQYF. Here the CDR3 DNA reads TGTGCCACCAGTGATTCCCGGACAGCGAAAGGCACAGATACGCAGTATTTT.